These T cell receptor beta chains were read from a single sample in a study of shared T cell receptors in the human thymus. The table came from immunoSEQ multiplex PCR; TCRdb's copy has only in-frame clones and leaves some out. Here the sample spans 700,000 to 750,000 clones, approximately 85% being singletons. The same sample was also used in a study of human thymus T cells.

The specimen was thymocytes. The receptors shown here come from a girl under three years old with a congenital heart defect. Both conserved end residues are part of each CDR3. Each record gives: J gene, V gene, CDR3 length, clone size, D gene, CDR3 DNA, CDR3 protein. The D gene is left open where the match is weak. Not all rows give a size; the values are once, few, many and, for expanded clones, a class.

>TRBJ2-7|TRBV4-3|15|NA|TRBD2
TGCGCCAGCAGCCAAGAACGGGGGGGATTCTACGAGCAGTACTTC
CASSQERGGFYEQYF
>TRBJ2-1|TRBV30|15|NA|TRBD1
TGTGCCTGGAGTGCCCCCGGGACAGGGATAAATGAGCAGTTCTTC
CAWSAPGTGINEQFF
>TRBJ1-3|TRBV4-3|14|NA|NA
TGCGCCAGCAGCCAAGGGGTAAGAGTCGGACAGACGGATTTT
CASSQGVRVGQTDF
>TRBJ2-5|TRBV5-1|17|once|TRBD1
TGCGCCAGCAGCTTGGCCGACAGGGACCCGTTAAAAGAGACCCAGTACTTC
CASSLADRDPLKETQYF
>TRBJ2-7|TRBV2|19|NA|TRBD1
TGTGCCAGCAGGGAGGGGACCAAGACAGGGGGAAATCGCTCCTACGAGCAGTACTTC
CASREGTKTGGNRSYEQYF
>TRBJ2-1|TRBV5-1|16|NA|TRBD2
TGCGCCAGCAGCCCAAGAGTGACTAGCAGCTACAATGAGCAGTTCTTC
CASSPRVTSSYNEQFF
>TRBJ2-1|TRBV5-6|13|NA|TRBD1
TGTGCCAGCAGCTGGACAGGATACAATGAGCAGTTCTTC
CASSWTGYNEQFF
>TRBJ1-2|TRBV14|15|NA|NA
TGTGCCAGCAGCCAGGGAGGGGACTGGGACTATGGCTACACCTTC
CASSQGGDWDYGYTF
>TRBJ1-6|TRBV7-9|17|NA|NA
TGTGCCAGCAGCCATACCCTACGGAGCTCCTATAATTCACCCCTCCACTTT
CASSHTLRSSYNSPLHF
>TRBJ1-4|TRBV6-1|13|NA|NA
TGTGCCAGCAGGATACGGGCTAATGAAAAACTGTTTTTT
CASRIRANEKLFF
>TRBJ2-1|TRBV4-1|11|NA|NA
TGCGCCAGCAGCCAAGAGGCGGGACAGTTCTTC
CASSQEAGQFF
>TRBJ1-1|TRBV6-5|14|NA|NA
TGTGCCAGCAGTTACTCGGGGGGGAACACTGAAGCTTTCTTT
CASSYSGGNTEAFF
>TRBJ2-7|TRBV9|14|NA|NA
TGTGCCAGCAGCGTAGGCCACCCTAGCTTGGAGCAGTACTTC
CASSVGHPSLEQYF
>TRBJ1-6|TRBV19|16|NA|NA
TGTGCCAGTAGTATAGTGTGGAGGGTGGGGAATTCACCCCTCCACTTT
CASSIVWRVGNSPLHF
>TRBJ1-1|TRBV5-4|13|NA|NA
TGTGCCAGCAACGACGGGGGGCACACTGAAGCTTTCTTT
CASNDGGHTEAFF
>TRBJ1-1|TRBV5-5|13|NA|NA
TGTGCCAGCACCCAACCCAGGACGGGGGAAGCTTTCTTT
CASTQPRTGEAFF
>TRBJ1-2|TRBV5-1|16|NA|NA
TGCGCCAGCAGATCCCCTCGACATCCCGCTAACTATGGCTACACCTTC
CASRSPRHPANYGYTF
>TRBJ2-3|TRBV28|16|NA|TRBD2
TGTGCCAGCAGTTTATCCAGCGGGGTATGCACAGATACGCAGTATTTT
CASSLSSGVCTDTQYF
>TRBJ1-5|TRBV6-5|14|NA|TRBD1
TGTGCCAGCAGCCAAACAGGGGGAAACCAGCCCCAGCATTTT
CASSQTGGNQPQHF
>TRBJ1-6|TRBV28|16|NA|TRBD1
TGTGCCAGCAGTTTATACGCCCGGGACAGGTATTCACCCCTCCACTTT
CASSLYARDRYSPLHF
>TRBJ1-3|TRBV15|14|NA|NA
TGTGCCACCAGCAGAGATCACGGTGGAAACACCATATATTTT
CATSRDHGGNTIYF
>TRBJ1-5|TRBV5-6|15|NA|NA
TGTGCCAGCAGCTGGGGCGGTTATAGCAATCAGCCCCAGCATTTT
CASSWGGYSNQPQHF
>TRBJ1-6|TRBV6-1|18|NA|NA
TGTGCCAGCAGTGAAAGGAGGGGGGGCGTCGCGGATAATTCACCCCTCCACTTT
CASSERRGGVADNSPLHF
>TRBJ1-2|TRBV21-1|13|NA|NA
TGTGCCAGCAGCATTACAGGGACCTATGGCTACACCTTC
CASSITGTYGYTF
>TRBJ2-3|TRBV7-9|15|NA|NA
TGTGCCAGCAGCCCGGAGCCAAATCGCACAGATACGCAGTATTTT
CASSPEPNRTDTQYF
>TRBJ1-3|TRBV5-1|17|NA|NA
TGCGCCAGCAGCTTGGCCCTCTCCCAGGGGACAGGAAACACCATATATTTT
CASSLALSQGTGNTIYF
>TRBJ2-6|TRBV18|20|NA|TRBD1
TGTGCCAGCTCACCACCGGGAATGCAGGGGGATGGGTCTGGGGCCAACGTCCTGACTTTC
CASSPPGMQGDGSGANVLTF
>TRBJ2-3|TRBV10-3|18|NA|NA
TGTGCCAGCAGGGGACACTCCCTACCTGACAGTTTCACAGATACGCAGTATTTT
CASRGHSLPDSFTDTQYF
>TRBJ1-5|TRBV28|17|NA|NA
TGTGCCAGCGGCGTAGGGGTTTTGGACCAGGGCAATCAGCCCCAGCATTTT
CASGVGVLDQGNQPQHF
>TRBJ2-5|TRBV9|16|NA|NA
TGTGCCAGCAATCAAGGAGTCGAACGCCTAGAAGAGACCCAGTACTTC
CASNQGVERLEETQYF
>TRBJ2-3|TRBV7-7|14|NA|NA
TGTGCCAGCAGCTTAACACAGGGATCAGATACGCAGTATTTT
CASSLTQGSDTQYF
>TRBJ1-2|TRBV14|18|NA|TRBD1
TGTGCCAGCAGCCCAGAGCGTAGGGGGCGGAAAGGAGACTATGGCTACACCTTC
CASSPERRGRKGDYGYTF
>TRBJ1-2|TRBV5-4|15|NA|NA
TGTGCCAGCAGCCAGTCCCCCATGACAGGAAAGGGCTACACCTTC
CASSQSPMTGKGYTF
>TRBJ1-5|TRBV7-6|15|NA|NA
TGTGCCAGCAGCTTAGGGGGGGGTCCCAATCAGCCCCAGCATTTT
CASSLGGGPNQPQHF
>TRBJ1-1|TRBV6-1|13|NA|NA
TGTGCCAGCATCCTTCCCAGGTCCACTGAAGCTTTCTTT
CASILPRSTEAFF
>TRBJ2-7|TRBV5-6|15|once|NA
TGTGCCAGCAGCTTCCCCAGGGCGGACGGCTACGAGCAGTACTTC
CASSFPRADGYEQYF
>TRBJ1-2|TRBV19|15|NA|TRBD1
TGTGCCAGCGTCGACAGGGGGGGTGTGAACTATGGCTACACCTTC
CASVDRGGVNYGYTF
>TRBJ2-1|TRBV5-1|17|NA|TRBD2
TGCGCCAGCAGCTTTGCTAGCGGGCGGTCCTCCTACAATGAGCAGTTCTTC
CASSFASGRSSYNEQFF
>TRBJ1-1|TRBV6-5|14|NA|TRBD1
TGTGCCAGCAGTTCCTACGGACAGGGGACTGAAGCTTTCTTT
CASSSYGQGTEAFF
>TRBJ1-5|TRBV5-5|13|NA|TRBD1
TGTGCCAGCAGCTTGGCTCCCCCGGACAGGGTGGATTTT
CASSLAPPDRVDF
>TRBJ2-3|TRBV5-1|16|NA|TRBD1
TGCGCCAGCCACGATTCCGGGACAGGGGCAGGGGATACGCAGTATTTT
CASHDSGTGAGDTQYF
>TRBJ2-7|TRBV11-2|14|NA|NA
TGTGCCAGCAGCGCATCCAGGGGACCTTACGAGCAGTACTTC
CASSASRGPYEQYF